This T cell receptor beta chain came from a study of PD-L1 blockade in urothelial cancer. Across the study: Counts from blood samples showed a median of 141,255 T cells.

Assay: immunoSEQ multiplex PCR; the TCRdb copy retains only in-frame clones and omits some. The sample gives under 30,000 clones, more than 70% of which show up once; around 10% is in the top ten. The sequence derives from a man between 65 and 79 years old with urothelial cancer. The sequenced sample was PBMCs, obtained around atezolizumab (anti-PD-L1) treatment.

Here the CDR3 reads CASSSRTVSGNTIYF. CDR3 nucleotides: TGTGCCAGCAGTTCTAGGACAGTCTCTGGAAACACCATATATTTT. The chain links TRBV6-6 to TRBJ1-3; the D gene is possibly TRBD1 (6 bases). Trimming removed 4 bases at V and 0 bases at J, with 10 bases between. CDR3 length equals 15 residues. Germline V gene sequence: CDR1 MNHNY, CDR2 SVGAGI (reference sequence).